The 5 T cell receptor beta chains presented below share a single source sample, sequenced in a study of graft-versus-host responses after intestinal transplantation. This table comes from immunoSEQ multiplex PCR, and its TCRdb copy is limited to in-frame clones, with some not included. Seen here are roughly 100,000 clones, approximately 93% observed once, and the top ten hold less than 1.5%. These receptors are not linked to any known antigen. The source was unstimulated CD8+ T cells sorted from spleen or lymph node cells, collected before intestinal transplant. Receptor source: a human donor who received an intestinal transplant.

V is TRBV4-2 and J is TRBJ1-5, with D unresolved. Looked up from germline, CDR1 is LGHNA and CDR2 is YNFKEQ. The CDR3 has 11 amino acids. V was trimmed by 1 base and J by 11 bases, leaving 6 bases between them. In DNA form, the CDR3 reads TGTGCCAGCAGCCAAGGTCGGGCCCAGCATTTT. Amino acid sequence: CASSQGRAQHF.

This clone was recorded only once. The chain employs TRBV6-6 and TRBJ2-3, with 11 bases fitting TRBD2. Germline CDR1 is MNHNY and CDR2 is SVGAGI (reference sequence). The CDR3 is made up of 15 amino acids. The V and J ends lost 8 bases and 4 bases, in that order; junction bases with no gene match: 8. CDR3 sequence: CASGPLAGVSDTQYF. Written as DNA, the CDR3 is TGTGCCAGCGGGCCACTAGCGGGGGTGTCAGATACGCAGTATTTT.

V and J are TRBV9 and TRBJ2-2; D not certain. V lost 1 base and J 1 base, leaving 5 bases between the germline ends. There are 14 residues in the CDR3. Germline assignment: CDR1 SGDLS and CDR2 YYNGEE. The CDR3 DNA reads TGTGCCAGCAGCGTACTTCAGAACACCGGGGAGCTGTTTTTT. Amino acids: CASSVLQNTGELFF.

V is TRBV7-8 and J is TRBJ2-5; no firm D call. CDR3 size: 11 residues. Per the germline V gene, CDR1 is SGHVS and CDR2 is FQNEAQ. V was pared by 8 bases and J by 3 bases, with 7 bases between. CDR3 sequence reads: CASGIEETQYF. The CDR3 nucleotides are TGTGCCAGCGGAATAGAAGAGACCCAGTACTTC.

This clone showed up just once. V gene TRBV2 combines with J gene TRBJ1-2, with TRBD1 as a possible D gene (6 bases). Germline V gene lookup returns CDR1 SNHLY and CDR2 FYNNEI. The V gene lost 4 bases and the J gene lost 2 bases, with 11 bases spanning the gap. The CDR3 sequence is 14 residues long. CDR3 amino acids: CASSVTGANYGYTF. CDR3 sequence (DNA): TGTGCCAGCAGTGTCACGGGGGCAAACTATGGCTACACCTTC.